This passage covers 25 T cell receptor beta chains from one sample sequenced in a study of CD8 T cells in Susac syndrome. A quantity of about 0.5 to 1 ug RNA underwent reverse transcription using random hexamers. MiXCR, run by TCRdb on the immunoSEQ multiplex PCR reads, gives a single entry per CDR3 protein. The data show approximately 120,000 distinct CDR3 sequences, 85% to 95% seen once. Sequencing used CD8+ T cells from PBMCs. Source of these receptors: a human donor in good health.

The CDR3 spells CASSETQTRTEAFF. For the CDR3, the DNA is TGTGCCAGCAGTGAAACCCAAACGCGCACTGAAGCTTTCTTT. This chain uses TRBV2 with TRBJ1-1, with D unclear. The germline V and J ends were trimmed by 2 bases and 4 bases, with 11 bases remaining between them. Germline lookup yields CDR1 SNHLY and CDR2 FYNNEI. CDR3 size: 14 residues.

This sequence joins TRBV24-1 and TRBJ2-2, with 7 nucleotides matching TRBD1. V shed 2 bases and J 1 base; nucleotides not matched to a gene: 6. This CDR3 is 17 amino acids long. Germline V gene lookup returns CDR1 KGHDR and CDR2 SFDVKD. Written as DNA, the CDR3 is TGTGCCACCAGTGATTCCCCGGGACAGAAGAACACCGGGGAGCTGTTTTTT. It codes for CATSDSPGQKNTGELFF.

The chain combines TRBV20-1 with TRBJ1-5; 8 bases fit TRBD1. The V segment lost 3 bases and the J segment 7 bases; nucleotides outside the gene matches: 8. CDR1 and CDR2 (germline): DFQATT, SNEGSKA (reference sequence). CDR3 size: 14 residues. The CDR3 is CSASPAGGWQPQHF. In nucleotides, the CDR3 is TGCAGTGCTAGTCCGGCAGGGGGCTGGCAGCCCCAGCATTTT.

The V and J genes are TRBV7-9 and TRBJ2-7; 10 bases align to TRBD1. Germline V gene data show CDR1 as SEHNR and CDR2 as FQNEAQ (reference sequence). V was pared by 7 bases and J by 3 bases, with 3 bases of the junction left unmatched. This CDR3 is built from 13 residues. CDR3 loop: CASKRDRGYEQYF. The CDR3 DNA reads as TGTGCCAGCAAAAGGGACAGGGGCTACGAGCAGTACTTC.

The J gene is TRBJ2-5, the V gene TRBV5-6, with 7 bases fitting TRBD1. The CDR3 contains 16 residues. The J segment lost 5 bases and the V segment lost 1 base, leaving 11 bases of the junction unmatched. Germline CDR1 SGHDT, CDR2 YYEEEE. The CDR3 bases are TGTGCCAGCAGCTTGTTCCTGGACAGGTACGGGGAGACCCAGTACTTC. The encoded protein is CASSLFLDRYGETQYF.

The CDR3 protein is CASRGTSGPQETQYF. The CDR3 nucleotides read TGTGCCAGCAGGGGGACTAGCGGCCCCCAAGAGACCCAGTACTTC. The chain uses TRBV2 and TRBJ2-5; 11 bases align to TRBD2. Germline V gene data show CDR1 as SNHLY and CDR2 as FYNNEI. With 6 bases clipped from V and 1 base from J, the junction kept 4 bases outside the gene matches. The CDR3 has 15 residues.

The rearrangement links TRBV12-3 or TRBV12-4 to TRBJ2-7; D possibly corresponds to TRBD1 (5 bases). V was clipped by 7 bases and J by 0 bases, with 13 bases between them. CDR3 length: 14 residues. The DNA of the CDR3 is TGTGCCAGCATCCCAGACAGCTTCTCCTACGAGCAGTACTTC. Translated, it gives CASIPDSFSYEQYF.

The genes are TRBV7-6 and TRBJ1-3; unclear D gene. Germline CDR1 SGHVS, CDR2 FNYEAQ. The V end lost 1 base, the J end lost 2 bases, and 6 bases lay between the germline ends. This CDR3 has 14 residues. CDR3 nucleotide sequence: TGTGCCAGCAGCTTAGAAACAGCTGGAAACACCATATATTTT. Translation gives CASSLETAGNTIYF.

The chain carries TRBV7-2 and TRBJ2-1; perhaps TRBD2 as D (6 bases). Germline V CDR1 and CDR2: SGHTA, FQGNSA. V lost 7 bases and J lost 9, with 16 bases in between. The CDR3 is 13 residues long. In nucleotides, the CDR3 is TGTGCCAGCATCCCAGTGCGGGGCACTGAGCAGTTCTTC. Translating it yields CASIPVRGTEQFF.

This rearrangement joins TRBV5-4 to TRBJ2-1; 9 nucleotides match TRBD2. CDR1 SGHNT and CDR2 YYREEE come from the germline V gene (reference sequence). V shed 4 bases, J shed 4 bases, and the junction held 6 bases outside the gene matches. CDR3 length equals 15 residues. The CDR3, as DNA: TGTGCCAGCAGCCCGGATAGCGGGGGATACAATGAGCAGTTCTTC. It is translated as CASSPDSGGYNEQFF.

The chain employs TRBV20-1 and TRBJ2-7; 8 bases map to TRBD1. The CDR3 covers 15 residues. V lost 6 bases and J lost 0; bases outside the gene matches: 10. CDR1 and CDR2 (germline): DFQATT, SNEGSKA (reference sequence). The CDR3 loop reads CSAKDTGGSSYEQYF. The CDR3 nucleotides read TGCAGTGCCAAAGACACAGGGGGGTCCTCCTACGAGCAGTACTTC.

This chain connects TRBV4-1 to TRBJ2-1, with TRBD2 identical over 10 bases. Germline V gene data show CDR1 as MGHRA and CDR2 as YSYEKL. The V and J ends lost 5 bases and 0 bases, in that order; junction bases with no gene match: 4. This CDR3 region has 16 residues. The chain's CDR3 is CASSFIAGGSYNEQFF. The DNA of the CDR3 is TGCGCCAGCAGCTTTATAGCGGGAGGCTCCTACAATGAGCAGTTCTTC.

In its sample, this clonotype was seen a few times. The J gene is TRBJ1-1, the V gene TRBV29-1; D unclear. The CDR3 runs 13 residues. CDR1 is SQVTM, CDR2 ANQGSEA, per germline. V lost 5 bases to trimming and J lost 0 bases, with 10 bases between them. CDR3 DNA sequence: TGCAGCGTTCAGACACGTATGAACACTGAAGCTTTCTTT. It yields the protein CSVQTRMNTEAFF.

This clonotype was observed a handful of times. The rearrangement links TRBV7-2 to TRBJ2-7; possible D gene TRBD1, 6 bases. The germline V gene has CDR1 SGHTA and CDR2 FQGNSA. This CDR3 region has 15 residues. V was clipped by 4 bases and J by 0 bases, with 13 bases between them. CDR3 sequence (DNA): TGTGCCAGCAGCTCAATCGACAGGAGCTCCTACGAGCAGTACTTC. The encoded protein is CASSSIDRSSYEQYF.

The gene calls are TRBV6-5 and TRBJ2-2, with 8 bases that match TRBD1. Germline lookup yields CDR1 MNHEY and CDR2 SVGAGI. The CDR3 covers 15 residues. The V segment lost 7 bases and the J segment 6 bases; nucleotides outside the gene matches: 10. The CDR3 spells CASKETQGAPGELFF. The CDR3 nucleotides read TGTGCCAGCAAAGAGACCCAGGGGGCGCCCGGGGAGCTGTTTTTT.

This sequence joins TRBV29-1 and TRBJ1-5; a weak D match, TRBD1 (6 bases). Germline values: CDR1 SQVTM, CDR2 ANQGSEA. The CDR3 runs 14 residues. V gave up 6 bases and J gave up 1 base, with 13 bases separating them. The CDR3 here is CSVQGSGSNQPQHF. CDR3 bases: TGCAGCGTACAGGGTTCGGGGAGCAATCAGCCCCAGCATTTT.

V and J are TRBV20-1 and TRBJ1-5, with a weak D call TRBD1 (5 bases). Germline V CDR1 and CDR2: DFQATT, SNEGSKA (reference sequence). Trimming cost V 0 bases and J 1 base, with 16 bases left between them. This CDR3 is 17 amino acids long. The CDR3 DNA sequence: TGCAGTGCTAGAGATGGGCTTCGGGCAGGGAGCAATCAGCCCCAGCATTTT. As protein: CSARDGLRAGSNQPQHF.

This chain links TRBV14 with TRBJ1-1, with 7 positions matching TRBD1. CDR3 length equals 17 residues. CDR1 SGHDN and CDR2 FVKESK come from the germline V gene. The trim removed 0 bases at V and 6 bases at J, leaving 13 bases unmatched. CDR3 in DNA: TGTGCCAGCAGCCAAGATCACAGGGGCGGGTTGTTGGCTGAAGCTTTCTTT. Its translation is CASSQDHRGGLLAEAFF.

The CDR3 DNA sequence: TGTGCCAGCAGCAGGGGAAACGATTTAGCGGCCTCCTACGAGCAGTACTTC. Its protein is CASSRGNDLAASYEQYF. V usage is TRBV12-3 or TRBV12-4 and J usage is TRBJ2-7; either TRBD1 or TRBD2 may fit D (6 bases each). The CDR3 consists of 17 residues. With 6 bases removed from V and 0 bases from J, the gap between germline ends came to 21 bases.

The chain links TRBV5-1 to TRBJ2-2; D is possibly TRBD1 (6 bases). The V and J ends lost 9 bases and 6 bases respectively, with 15 bases between them. The CDR3 length is 13 residues. Per the germline V gene, CDR1 is SGHRS and CDR2 is YFSETQ. CDR3: CATQGPNAGELFF. For the CDR3, the DNA is TGCGCCACCCAGGGGCCCAACGCCGGGGAGCTGTTTTTT.

The chain is built from TRBV27 and TRBJ2-1; 14 bases are shared with TRBD2. Per the germline V gene, CDR1 is MNHEY and CDR2 is SMNVEV (reference sequence). This CDR3 has 18 residues. V lost 7 bases and J lost 0; bases outside the gene matches: 8. The CDR3 protein is CASTTGTSGGSSYNEQFF. CDR3 coding DNA: TGTGCCAGCACCACCGGGACTAGCGGGGGTAGCTCCTACAATGAGCAGTTCTTC.

In DNA, the CDR3 is TGTGCCAGCAGTTTCGCAGTAAATTCACCCCTCCACTTT. Its translation is CASSFAVNSPLHF. V and J are TRBV27 and TRBJ1-6; no clear D gene. Trimming removed 3 bases at V and 7 bases at J, with 7 bases between. From germline, CDR1 is MNHEY and CDR2 SMNVEV (reference sequence). The CDR3 consists of 13 residues.

The CDR3 here is CASSPETGTGNYEQYF. CDR3 DNA sequence: TGTGCCAGCAGCCCCGAAACCGGGACAGGGAACTACGAGCAGTACTTC. The chain is built from TRBV4-2 and TRBJ2-7; 9 bases map to TRBD1. J lost 3 bases, V lost 4 bases, and 10 bases had no gene match. Looked up from germline, CDR1 is LGHNA and CDR2 is YNFKEQ. This CDR3 comprises 16 residues.

The chain has TRBV14 and TRBJ1-1; the match to TRBD1 covers 7 bases. The CDR3 has 12 amino acids. Germline values: CDR1 SGHDN, CDR2 FVKESK. V shed 1 base and J 11 bases; nucleotides not matched to a gene: 4. The CDR3 DNA reads TGTGCCAGCAGCCAAGTCAGGGGGACGGCTTTCTTT. The encoded protein is CASSQVRGTAFF.

The chain uses TRBV29-1 and TRBJ1-1; D uncertain. V gave up 6 bases and J gave up 3 bases, with 11 bases separating them. Germline V gene data show CDR1 as SQVTM and CDR2 as ANQGSEA. The CDR3 consists of 12 residues. This CDR3 is CSVGGGHTEAFF. DNA for the CDR3: TGCAGCGTAGGAGGAGGGCACACTGAAGCTTTCTTT.